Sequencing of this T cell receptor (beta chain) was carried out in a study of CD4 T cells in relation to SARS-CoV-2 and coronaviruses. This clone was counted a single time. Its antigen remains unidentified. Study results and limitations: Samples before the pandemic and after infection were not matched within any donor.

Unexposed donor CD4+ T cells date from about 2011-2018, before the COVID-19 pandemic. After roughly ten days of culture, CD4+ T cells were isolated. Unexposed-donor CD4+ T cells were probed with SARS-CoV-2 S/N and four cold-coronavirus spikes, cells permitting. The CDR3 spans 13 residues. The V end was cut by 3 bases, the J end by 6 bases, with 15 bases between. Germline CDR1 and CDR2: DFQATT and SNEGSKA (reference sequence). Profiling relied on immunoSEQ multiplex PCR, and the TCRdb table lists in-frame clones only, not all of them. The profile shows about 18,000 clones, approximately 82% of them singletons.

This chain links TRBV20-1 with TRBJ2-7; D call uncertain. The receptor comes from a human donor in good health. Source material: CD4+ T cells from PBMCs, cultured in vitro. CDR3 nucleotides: TGCAGTGCTAGTCCCCTAGAATTGGCCGAGCAGTACTTC. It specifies CSASPLELAEQYF.